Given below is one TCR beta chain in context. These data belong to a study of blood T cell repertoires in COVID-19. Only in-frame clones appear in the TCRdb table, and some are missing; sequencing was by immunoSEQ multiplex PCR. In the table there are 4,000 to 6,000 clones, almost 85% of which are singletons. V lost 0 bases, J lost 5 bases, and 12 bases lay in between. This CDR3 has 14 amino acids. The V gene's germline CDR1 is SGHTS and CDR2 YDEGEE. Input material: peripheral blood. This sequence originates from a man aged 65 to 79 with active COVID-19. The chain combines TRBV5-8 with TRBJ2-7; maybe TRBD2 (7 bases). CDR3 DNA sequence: TGTGCCAGCAGCTTGGTCGGGGGGCAGAACGAGCAGTACTTC. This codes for CASSLVGGQNEQYF.